In this sample, the clone carrying this T cell receptor beta chain turned up once. Its antigen is as yet unknown. The germline V gene has CDR1 LNHDA and CDR2 SQIVND (reference sequence). The CDR3 is 14 residues long. V lost 5 bases and J 3 bases, leaving 14 bases between the germline ends. In the PCR, 60 Vbeta and 13 Jbeta primers were used. TCRdb keeps only in-frame clones here, not all; method: immunoSEQ multiplex PCR. This sample has about 190,000 clones; roughly 77% occur once, and the top ten carry approximately 5%. This sample is drawn from a study of cytomegalovirus exposure and HLA in healthy donors. Study findings and constraints: Reports indicated that the classifier achieved high specificity and sensitivity in diagnosing cytomegalovirus status.

This receptor was identified in a man aged 25 to 40 in good health and CMV-seropositive. V gene TRBV19 combines with J gene TRBJ2-7; a possible D gene is TRBD1 (6 bases). Sequenced input: PBMCs. This CDR3 is CASSPGTPIYEQYF. CDR3 bases: TGTGCCAGTAGTCCCGGGACACCTATCTACGAGCAGTACTTC.